This T cell receptor (beta chain) was recovered during a study of shared clonotypes between healthy human individuals. Overall study: Researchers drew samples from two women and a few men aged 18 to 49.

In replicate PCRs of sorted subsets, 150 to 200 ng DNA, some 28,000 T cell genomes, was used. Sequencing used immunoSEQ multiplex PCR; TCRdb keeps in-frame clones, though not all of them. Counted here are a few million clones, around 93% occurring once; the ten biggest clones make up 1.5% to 2%. In the naive CD8 group, cells lacked CD45RO and were positively selected for CCR7, so terminally differentiated effector memory CD45RA+ cells were left out. CDR3 length: 16 residues. The V and J ends lost 1 base and 3 bases respectively, with 13 bases between them. Germline V gene data show CDR1 as MGHRA and CDR2 as YSYEKL.

The V call is TRBV4-1, the J call TRBJ2-1; perhaps TRBD2 as D (6 bases). This clonotype was sampled from a man younger than 35 in good health. Some clones in this sample may be carry-over from other donors' samples. The sequenced sample consisted of naive CD8+ T cells from PBMCs. The CDR3: CASSQGGTGLYNEQFF. CDR3 DNA: TGCGCCAGCAGCCAAGGCGGGACGGGCCTCTACAATGAGCAGTTCTTC.